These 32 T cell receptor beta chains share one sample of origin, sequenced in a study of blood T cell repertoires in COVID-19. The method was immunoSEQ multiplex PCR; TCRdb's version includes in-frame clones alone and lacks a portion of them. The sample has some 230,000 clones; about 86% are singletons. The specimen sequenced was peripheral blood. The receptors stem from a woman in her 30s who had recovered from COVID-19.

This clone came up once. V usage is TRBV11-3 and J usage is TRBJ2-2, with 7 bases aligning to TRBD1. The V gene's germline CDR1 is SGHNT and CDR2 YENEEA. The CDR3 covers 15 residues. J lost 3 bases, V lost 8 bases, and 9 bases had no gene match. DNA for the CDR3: TGTGCCAGCGGAGAGGGGCAGGGGGACACCGGGGAGCTGTTTTTT. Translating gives CASGEGQGDTGELFF. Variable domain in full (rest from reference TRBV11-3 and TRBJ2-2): EAGVVQSPRYKIIEKKQPVAFWCNPISGHNTLYWYLQNLGQGPELLIRYENEEAVDDSQLPKDRFSAERLKGVDSTLKIQPAELGDSAVYLCASGEGQGDTGELFFGEGSRLTVL.

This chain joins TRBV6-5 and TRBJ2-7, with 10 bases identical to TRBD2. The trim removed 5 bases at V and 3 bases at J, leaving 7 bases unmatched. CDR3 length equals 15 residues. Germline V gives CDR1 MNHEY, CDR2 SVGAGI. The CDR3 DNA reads TGTGCCAGCAGTACTATAGCGGGAGGCAACTACGAGCAGTACTTC. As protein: CASSTIAGGNYEQYF.

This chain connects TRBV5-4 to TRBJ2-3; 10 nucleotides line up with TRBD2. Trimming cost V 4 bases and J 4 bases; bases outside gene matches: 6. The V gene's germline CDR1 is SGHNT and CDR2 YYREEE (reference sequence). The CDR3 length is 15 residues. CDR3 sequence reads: CASSPSGSKADTQYF. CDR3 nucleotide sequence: TGTGCCAGCAGCCCTAGCGGGAGTAAAGCAGATACGCAGTATTTT.

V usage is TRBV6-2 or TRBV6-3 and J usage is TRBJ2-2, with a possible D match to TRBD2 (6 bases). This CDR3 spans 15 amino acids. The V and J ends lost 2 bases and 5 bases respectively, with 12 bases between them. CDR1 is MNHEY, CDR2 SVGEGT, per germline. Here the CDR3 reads CASSYVGSETGELFF. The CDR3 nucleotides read TGTGCCAGCAGTTACGTCGGGAGCGAGACCGGGGAGCTGTTTTTT.

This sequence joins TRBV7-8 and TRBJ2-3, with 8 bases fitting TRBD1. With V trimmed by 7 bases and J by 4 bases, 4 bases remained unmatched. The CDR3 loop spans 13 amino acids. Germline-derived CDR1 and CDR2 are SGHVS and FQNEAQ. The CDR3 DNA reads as TGTGCCAGCAAAGGGACAGGACCAGATACGCAGTATTTT. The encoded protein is CASKGTGPDTQYF.

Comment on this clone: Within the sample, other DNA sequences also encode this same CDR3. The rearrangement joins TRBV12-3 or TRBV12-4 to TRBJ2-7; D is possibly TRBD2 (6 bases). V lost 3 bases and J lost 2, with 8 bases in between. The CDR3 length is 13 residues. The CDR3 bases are TGTGCCAGCAGTTTGGGGGGTACCTACGAGCAGTACTTC. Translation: CASSLGGTYEQYF.

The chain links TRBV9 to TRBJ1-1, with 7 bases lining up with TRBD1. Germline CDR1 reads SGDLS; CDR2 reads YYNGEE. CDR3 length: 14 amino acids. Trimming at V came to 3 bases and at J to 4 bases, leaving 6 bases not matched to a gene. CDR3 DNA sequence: TGTGCCAGCAGCGGAAACAGGGGCGGCACTGAAGCTTTCTTT. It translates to CASSGNRGGTEAFF.

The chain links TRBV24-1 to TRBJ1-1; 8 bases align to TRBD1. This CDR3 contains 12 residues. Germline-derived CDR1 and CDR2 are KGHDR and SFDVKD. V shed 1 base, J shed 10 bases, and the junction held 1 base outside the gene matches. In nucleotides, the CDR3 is TGTGCCACCAGTGATTTCACAGGGGGAGCTTTCTTT. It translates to CATSDFTGGAFF.

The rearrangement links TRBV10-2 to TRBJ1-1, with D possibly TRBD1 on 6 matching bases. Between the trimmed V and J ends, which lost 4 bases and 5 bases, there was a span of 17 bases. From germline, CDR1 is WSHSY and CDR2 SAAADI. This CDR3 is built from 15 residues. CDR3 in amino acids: CASSAARGVFTEAFF. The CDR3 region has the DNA TGCGCCAGCAGTGCGGCCAGGGGAGTGTTTACTGAAGCTTTCTTT.

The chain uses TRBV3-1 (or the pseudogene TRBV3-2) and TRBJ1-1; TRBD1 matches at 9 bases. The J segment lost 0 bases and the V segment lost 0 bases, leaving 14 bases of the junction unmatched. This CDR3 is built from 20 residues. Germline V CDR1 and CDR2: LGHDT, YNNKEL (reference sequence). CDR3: CASSQDDPLYRGPMNTEAFF. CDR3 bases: TGTGCCAGCAGCCAAGATGATCCCTTATACAGGGGGCCGATGAACACTGAAGCTTTCTTT.

The CDR3 bases are TGTGCCAGCAGTGAACTCGCGGGATTCGTGTCCTACAATGAGCAGTTCTTC. Translation gives CASSELAGFVSYNEQFF. V is TRBV6-1 and J is TRBJ2-1; maybe TRBD2 (6 bases). V was cut by 2 bases and J by 1 base, with 15 bases left in between. The length of the CDR3 is 17 residues. Germline-derived CDR1 and CDR2 are MNHNS and SASEGT.

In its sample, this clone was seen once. The CDR3 DNA reads as TGCAGCATGGGACAGGGAACGCAGTATTTT. Its protein is CSMGQGTQYF. This chain uses TRBV29-1 with TRBJ2-3; 9 positions agree with TRBD1. The J segment lost 9 bases and the V segment lost 8 bases, leaving 3 bases of the junction unmatched. Germline CDR1 and CDR2: SQVTM and ANQGSEA. This CDR3 comprises 10 residues.

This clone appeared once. This CDR3 reads CASSYGGGLSEQYF. The CDR3, as DNA: TGTGCCAGCAGTTACGGGGGAGGACTATCCGAGCAGTACTTC. V and J are TRBV6-5 and TRBJ2-7, with a tentative D call TRBD2 (6 bases). V was shortened by 2 bases and J by 6 bases, with 14 bases between the two germline ends. The CDR3 contains 14 residues. Germline V gives CDR1 MNHEY, CDR2 SVGAGI.

DNA of the CDR3: TGCGCCAGCAGCCAAGAAAACGGGAATGAGCAGTTCTTC. Translation: CASSQENGNEQFF. The rearrangement uses TRBV4-1 and TRBJ2-1; no reliable D call. CDR3 length equals 13 residues. Germline V gene lookup returns CDR1 MGHRA and CDR2 YSYEKL. Deletions cut 0 bases from V and 7 bases from J, with 7 bases between.

The CDR3 loop is CASSPSGQGANYGYTF. In nucleotides, the CDR3 is TGTGCCAGCAGCCCCTCCGGACAGGGGGCTAACTATGGCTACACCTTC. The gene calls are TRBV4-2 and TRBJ1-2, with 10 bases lining up with TRBD1. CDR3 length: 16 residues. Germline V CDR1 and CDR2: LGHNA, YNFKEQ. The V segment lost 4 bases and the J segment 0 bases; nucleotides outside the gene matches: 5.

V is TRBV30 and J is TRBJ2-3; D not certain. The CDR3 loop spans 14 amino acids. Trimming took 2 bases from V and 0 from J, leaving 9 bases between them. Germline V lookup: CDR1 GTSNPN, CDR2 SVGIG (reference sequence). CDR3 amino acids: CAWSSTLSTDTQYF. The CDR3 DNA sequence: TGTGCCTGGAGTAGTACTCTTAGCACAGATACGCAGTATTTT.

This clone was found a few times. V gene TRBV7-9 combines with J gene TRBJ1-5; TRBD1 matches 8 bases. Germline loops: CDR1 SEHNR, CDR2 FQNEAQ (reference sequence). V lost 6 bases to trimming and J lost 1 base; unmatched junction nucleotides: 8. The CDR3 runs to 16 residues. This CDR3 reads CASSQDRVGSNQPQHF. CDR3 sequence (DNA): TGTGCCAGCAGTCAGGACAGGGTAGGAAGCAATCAGCCCCAGCATTTT.

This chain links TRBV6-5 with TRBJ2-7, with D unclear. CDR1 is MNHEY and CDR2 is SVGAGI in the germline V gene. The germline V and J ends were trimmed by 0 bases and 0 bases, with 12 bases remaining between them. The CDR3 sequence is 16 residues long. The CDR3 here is CASSYSIKLPSYEQYF. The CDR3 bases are TGTGCCAGCAGTTACTCGATAAAACTCCCCTCCTACGAGCAGTACTTC.

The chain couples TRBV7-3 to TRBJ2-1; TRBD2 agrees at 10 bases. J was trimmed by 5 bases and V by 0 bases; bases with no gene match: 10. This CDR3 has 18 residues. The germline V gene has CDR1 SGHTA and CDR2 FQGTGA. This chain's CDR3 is CASSLTGPAGGGHNEQFF. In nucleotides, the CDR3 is TGTGCCAGCAGCTTAACAGGACCAGCGGGAGGGGGACACAATGAGCAGTTCTTC.

CDR3 loop: CASSVGGLLSGNTIYF. The CDR3 region has the DNA TGTGCCAGCAGCGTAGGAGGGCTCCTCTCTGGAAACACCATATATTTT. The gene calls are TRBV9 and TRBJ1-3; D is uncertain. Germline V lookup: CDR1 SGDLS, CDR2 YYNGEE. The germline V and J ends were trimmed by 0 bases and 0 bases, with 10 bases remaining between them. The CDR3 consists of 16 residues. Combining the CDR3 with reference TRBV9 and TRBJ1-3 gives the whole variable domain DSGVTQTPKHLITATGQRVTLRCSPRSGDLSVYWYQQSLDQGLQFLIQYYNGEERAKGNILERFSAQQFPDLHSELNLSSLELGDSALYFCASSVGGLLSGNTIYFGEGSWLTVV.

The CDR3 here is CASSLLGRHEQYF. CDR3 DNA sequence: TGTGCCAGCAGTTTACTAGGGCGCCACGAGCAGTACTTC. V and J are TRBV6-5 and TRBJ2-7; weak D call: TRBD2 (5 bases). The CDR3 runs 13 residues. Trimming took 4 bases from V and 5 from J, leaving 12 bases between them. CDR1 and CDR2 from the germline V gene are MNHEY and SVGAGI.

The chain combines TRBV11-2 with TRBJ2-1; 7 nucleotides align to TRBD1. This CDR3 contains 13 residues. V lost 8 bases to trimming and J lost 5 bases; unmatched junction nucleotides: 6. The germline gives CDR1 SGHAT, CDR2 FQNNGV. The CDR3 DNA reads TGTGCCAGCTCGCAGGGGGTGAACAATGAGCAGTTCTTC. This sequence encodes CASSQGVNNEQFF.

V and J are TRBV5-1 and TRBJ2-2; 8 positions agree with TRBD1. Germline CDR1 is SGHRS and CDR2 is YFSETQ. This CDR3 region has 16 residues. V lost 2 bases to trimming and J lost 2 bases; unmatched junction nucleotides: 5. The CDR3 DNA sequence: TGCGCCAGCAGCTTCCTGACAGGGGAAAACACCGGGGAGCTGTTTTTT. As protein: CASSFLTGENTGELFF.

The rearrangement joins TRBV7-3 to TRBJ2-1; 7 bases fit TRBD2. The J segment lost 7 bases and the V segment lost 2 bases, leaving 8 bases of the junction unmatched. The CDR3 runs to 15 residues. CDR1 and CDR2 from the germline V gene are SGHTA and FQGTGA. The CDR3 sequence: CASSLLAGAENEQFF. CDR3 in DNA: TGTGCCAGCAGCTTACTGGCGGGAGCAGAGAATGAGCAGTTCTTC.

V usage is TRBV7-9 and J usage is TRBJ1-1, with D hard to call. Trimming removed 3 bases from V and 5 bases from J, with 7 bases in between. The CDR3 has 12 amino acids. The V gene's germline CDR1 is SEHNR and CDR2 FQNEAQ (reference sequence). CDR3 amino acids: CASSFFPTEAFF. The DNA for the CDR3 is TGTGCCAGCAGCTTCTTTCCGACTGAAGCTTTCTTT. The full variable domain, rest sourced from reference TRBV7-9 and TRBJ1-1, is DTGVSQNPRHKITKRGQNVTFRCDPISEHNRLYWYRQTLGQGPEFLTYFQNEAQLEKSRLLSDRFSAERPKGSFSTLEIQRTEQGDSAMYLCASSFFPTEAFFGQGTRLTVV.

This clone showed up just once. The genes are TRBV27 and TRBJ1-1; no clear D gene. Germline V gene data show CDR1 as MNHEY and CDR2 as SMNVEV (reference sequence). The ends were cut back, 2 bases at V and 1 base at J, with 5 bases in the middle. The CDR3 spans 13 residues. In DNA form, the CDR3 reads TGTGCCAGCAGTTTACACAAGAACACTGAAGCTTTCTTT. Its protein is CASSLHKNTEAFF.

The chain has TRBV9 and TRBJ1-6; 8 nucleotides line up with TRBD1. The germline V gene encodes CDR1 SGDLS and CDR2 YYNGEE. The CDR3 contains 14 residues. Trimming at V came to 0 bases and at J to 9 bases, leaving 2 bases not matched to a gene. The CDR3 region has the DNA TGTGCCAGCAGCGTAGGCACAGGGGGTTCACCCCTCCACTTT. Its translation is CASSVGTGGSPLHF.

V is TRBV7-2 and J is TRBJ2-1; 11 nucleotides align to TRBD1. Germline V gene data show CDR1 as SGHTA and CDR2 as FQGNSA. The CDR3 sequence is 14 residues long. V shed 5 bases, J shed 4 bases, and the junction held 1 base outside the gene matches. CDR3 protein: CASSRDRGYNEQFF. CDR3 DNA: TGTGCCAGCAGCCGGGACAGGGGGTACAATGAGCAGTTCTTC.

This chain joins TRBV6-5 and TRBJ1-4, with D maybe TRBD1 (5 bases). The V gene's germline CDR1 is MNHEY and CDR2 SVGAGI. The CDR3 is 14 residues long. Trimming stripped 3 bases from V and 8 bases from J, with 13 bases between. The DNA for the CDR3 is TGTGCCAGCAGTTATAGCAGGGCTGGGGAAAAACTGTTTTTT. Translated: CASSYSRAGEKLFF.

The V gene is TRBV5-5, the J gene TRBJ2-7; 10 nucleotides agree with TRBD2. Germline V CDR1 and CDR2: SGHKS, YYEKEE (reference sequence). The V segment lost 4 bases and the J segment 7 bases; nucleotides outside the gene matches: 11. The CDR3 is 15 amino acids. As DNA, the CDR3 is TGTGCCAGCAGCCCCGGGCTAGCGGGAGCCGGGGAGCAGTACTTC. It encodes CASSPGLAGAGEQYF.

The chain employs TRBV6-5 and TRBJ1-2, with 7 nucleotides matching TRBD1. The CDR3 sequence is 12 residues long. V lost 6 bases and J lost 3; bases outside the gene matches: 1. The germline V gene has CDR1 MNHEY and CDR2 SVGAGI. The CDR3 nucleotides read TGTGCCAGCAGGGACAGGTACTATGGCTACACCTTC. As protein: CASRDRYYGYTF.

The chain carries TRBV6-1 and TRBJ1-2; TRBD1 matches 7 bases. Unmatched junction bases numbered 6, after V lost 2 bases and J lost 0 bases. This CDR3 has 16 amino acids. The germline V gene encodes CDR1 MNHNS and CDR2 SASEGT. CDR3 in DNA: TGTGCCAGCAGTGAACTTCCGGGACAGTCTAACTATGGCTACACCTTC. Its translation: CASSELPGQSNYGYTF.